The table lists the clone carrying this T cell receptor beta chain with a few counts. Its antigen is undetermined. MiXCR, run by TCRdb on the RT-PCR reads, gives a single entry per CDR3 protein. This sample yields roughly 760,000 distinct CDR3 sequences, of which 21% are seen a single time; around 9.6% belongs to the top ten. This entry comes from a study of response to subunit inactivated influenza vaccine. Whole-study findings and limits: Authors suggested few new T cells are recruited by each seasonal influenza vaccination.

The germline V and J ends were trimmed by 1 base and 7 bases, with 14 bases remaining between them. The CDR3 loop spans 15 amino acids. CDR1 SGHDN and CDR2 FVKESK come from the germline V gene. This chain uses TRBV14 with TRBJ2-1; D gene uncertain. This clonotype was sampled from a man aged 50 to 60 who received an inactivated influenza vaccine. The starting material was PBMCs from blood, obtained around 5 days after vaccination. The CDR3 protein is CASSQVHGFTNEQFF. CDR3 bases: TGTGCCAGCAGCCAAGTGCACGGCTTTACGAATGAGCAGTTCTTC.